One sample yielded the 10 T cell receptor beta chains listed below, sequenced in a study of T-cell reconstitution after alpha-beta-depleted transplantation in children. Unique molecular identifiers were built into the TCRbeta library. MiXCR was run by TCRdb on the PCR reads, yielding one entry per CDR3 protein. The sample shows approximately 44,000 distinct CDR3 sequences, more than 5% of them seen only once. The starting material was PBMCs, mostly from graft donor cells, obtained 60 days after TCRalphabeta/CD19-depleted stem cell transplant. These receptors were obtained from a female patient aged 2-10 years who had a stem cell transplant for aplastic anemia, so the T cells may come from the graft donor.

This sequence joins TRBV20-1 and TRBJ2-5; 8 positions match TRBD2. Looked up from germline, CDR1 is DFQATT and CDR2 is SNEGSKA (reference sequence). The junction had 20 bases not matched to a gene; V was cut back by 4 bases and J by 4 bases. This CDR3 spans 18 amino acids. The CDR3 DNA reads as TGCAGTGCTAAAGTAGGAGTTGGGAGCGGGAGTATGATAGAGACCCAGTACTTC. It specifies CSAKVGVGSGSMIETQYF.

This clonotype was counted ten times or more. V is TRBV5-1 and J is TRBJ2-7; 9 bases line up with TRBD2. This CDR3 is 16 amino acids long. Trimming cost V 0 bases and J 5 bases; bases outside gene matches: 9. CDR1 SGHRS and CDR2 YFSETQ come from the germline V gene. The CDR3 DNA follows: TGCGCCAGCAGCTTGGCCGGCGGACTAGCGAGTCACGAGCAGTACTTC. This encodes CASSLAGGLASHEQYF.

The table lists this clonotype with a few counts. CDR3 protein: CASSWTSGNNEQFF. DNA of the CDR3: TGTGCCAGCAGTTGGACTAGCGGAAACAATGAGCAGTTCTTC. The chain couples TRBV12-3 or TRBV12-4 to TRBJ2-1; TRBD2 matches at 10 bases. Trimming at V came to 4 bases and at J to 5 bases, leaving 2 bases not matched to a gene. The CDR3 sequence is 14 residues long.

This clonotype was found a few times. The V and J genes are TRBV11-2 and TRBJ2-3, with 11 bases that match TRBD2. Per germline, CDR1 SGHAT and CDR2 FQNNGV. The CDR3 spans 18 residues. V trimming: 1 base; J trimming: 2 bases; junction bases outside the gene matches: 8. The CDR3 is CASSLALGLADLTDTQYF. DNA for the CDR3: TGTGCCAGCAGCTTAGCTCTGGGACTAGCGGACCTCACAGATACGCAGTATTTT.

This clonotype was recorded at least ten times. This sequence joins TRBV11-2 and TRBJ2-2, with 10 positions matching TRBD2. Germline CDR1 is SGHAT and CDR2 is FQNNGV. After removal of 5 bases from V and 4 bases from J, the junction contained 4 bases not matched to a gene. CDR3 size: 15 residues. The CDR3 DNA follows: TGTGCCAGCAGCCGGAGCGGGAGGGCCACCGGGGAGCTGTTTTTT. Amino acids: CASSRSGRATGELFF.

A word on this clonotype: Since a much larger clone is just one base distant, this may be a read error. The J gene is TRBJ2-1, the V gene TRBV6-2 or TRBV6-3; 7 positions agree with TRBD2. CDR3 length: 16 amino acids. After removal of 6 bases from V and 8 bases from J, the junction contained 16 bases not matched to a gene. Germline assignment: CDR1 MNHEY and CDR2 SVGEGT. In nucleotides, the CDR3 is TGTGCCAGCAGCATTTTTAGCGGGCGCGCTGGATATGAGCAGTTCTTC. Amino acid sequence: CASSIFSGRAGYEQFF.

The V and J genes are TRBV12-3 or TRBV12-4 and TRBJ1-2; D is undetermined. This CDR3 is built from 11 residues. Trimming pared 2 bases from V and 6 bases from J, leaving 4 bases between. The CDR3, as DNA: TGTGCCAGCAGTTTAATCCATGGCTACACCTTC. Residues: CASSLIHGYTF.

This clonotype has ten or more counts. The rearrangement links TRBV12-3 or TRBV12-4 to TRBJ2-3; D possibly uses TRBD1 or TRBD2 (5 bases each). The CDR3 runs 15 residues. The V gene lost 1 base and the J gene lost 2 bases, with 10 bases spanning the gap. The CDR3 region has the DNA TGTGCCAGCAGTTTAGGGGGACCGTACACAGATACGCAGTATTTT. This codes for CASSLGGPYTDTQYF.

The genes are TRBV7-8 and TRBJ2-6; 11 bases match TRBD1. The trim removed 1 base at V and 1 base at J, leaving 3 bases unmatched. The CDR3 loop spans 18 amino acids. CDR1 and CDR2 (germline): SGHVS, FQNEAQ. CDR3 residues: CASSLGGQGASGANVLTF. Here the CDR3 DNA reads TGTGCCAGCAGCTTAGGAGGACAGGGGGCTTCTGGGGCCAACGTCCTGACTTTC.

Notes on this clonotype: At one end, the junction sequence differs from germline, possibly due to a read error. The rearrangement links TRBV5-1 to TRBJ1-4; possibly TRBD1 for D (5 bases). Germline CDR1 SGHRS, CDR2 YFSETQ. The CDR3 has 15 residues. CDR3: CASTLGRGTNEKLFF. As DNA, the CDR3 is TGCGCCAGCACCTTGGGAAGGGGAACTAATGAAAAACTGTTTTTT.